These 5 T cell receptor beta chains were all obtained from the same sample, sequenced in a study of blood T cells in healthy people across ages. Sample-barcoded 5' priming and a J-beta primer mix drove a second PCR of about 7 to 12 cycles. TCRdb re-called the 5' RACE reads with MiXCR, one entry per CDR3 protein. The sample includes 650,000 to 700,000 distinct CDR3 sequences, approximately 52% of them seen just once. The sample was blood. The receptors shown here come from a woman older than 75 in good health.

The chain carries TRBV14 and TRBJ1-2; no firm D call. The CDR3 is 15 residues long. Trimming took 0 bases from V and 1 from J, leaving 9 bases between them. Looked up from germline, CDR1 is SGHDN and CDR2 is FVKESK. The CDR3 spells CASSQDFSDNYGYTF. The DNA for the CDR3 is TGTGCCAGCAGCCAAGATTTTTCGGATAACTATGGCTACACCTTC.

The V and J genes are TRBV27 and TRBJ1-6; the match to TRBD1 covers 9 bases. The CDR3 extends over 13 amino acids. CDR1 is MNHEY and CDR2 is SMNVEV in the germline V gene (reference sequence). Unmatched junction bases numbered 3, after V lost 6 bases and J lost 9 bases. The CDR3 DNA reads as TGTGCCAGCAGATGGGACAGGGTTTCACCCCTCCACTTT. The encoded protein is CASRWDRVSPLHF.

V and J are TRBV10-2 and TRBJ1-5, with 7 bases that match TRBD1. J lost 0 bases, V lost 10 bases, and 6 bases had no gene match. The CDR3 contains 14 residues. The V gene's germline CDR1 is WSHSY and CDR2 SAAADI. CDR3 sequence (DNA): TGCGCCACAACGCAGGGGGATAGCAATCAGCCCCAGCATTTT. Translation: CATTQGDSNQPQHF.

This chain connects TRBV15 to TRBJ2-3; 7 positions match TRBD1. V lost 3 bases and J lost 3; bases outside the gene matches: 9. CDR1 is LNHNV, CDR2 YYDKDF, per germline (reference sequence). The CDR3 has 16 residues. CDR3 in DNA: TGTGCCACCAGCAGGGACCGACAGGGAATAACAGATACGCAGTATTTT. Its protein is CATSRDRQGITDTQYF.

This clonotype was found many times. V gene TRBV20-1 combines with J gene TRBJ2-7; 8 positions match TRBD1. Germline V CDR1 and CDR2: DFQATT, SNEGSKA (reference sequence). There are 12 residues in the CDR3. The junction had 3 bases not matched to a gene; V was cut back by 7 bases and J by 1 base. The CDR3 here is CSGQGPSYEQYF. In DNA, the CDR3 is TGCAGTGGACAGGGGCCGTCCTACGAGCAGTACTTC.